This T cell receptor beta chain was observed in a study of early T cells in non-severe SARS-CoV-2 infection. The table lists this clonotype with many counts. A single record per CDR3 protein comes from TCRdb applying MiXCR to the 5' RACE reads. This table has under 80,000 distinct CDR3 sequences, 10% to 15% appearing once. The CDR3 covers 15 residues. Trimming removed 11 bases from V and 4 bases from J, with 20 bases in between. This chain links TRBV12-3 or TRBV12-4 with TRBJ1-4; possibly TRBD1 for D (6 bases). Sequences were obtained from whole blood. The TCR comes from an adult who was a healthcare worker with PCR-confirmed SARS-CoV-2 infection or an uninfected control (not recorded which). The CDR3 protein is CAAGRGARGNEKLFF. The CDR3 DNA sequence: TGTGCCGCAGGAAGGGGGGCTCGCGGTAATGAAAAACTGTTTTTT.